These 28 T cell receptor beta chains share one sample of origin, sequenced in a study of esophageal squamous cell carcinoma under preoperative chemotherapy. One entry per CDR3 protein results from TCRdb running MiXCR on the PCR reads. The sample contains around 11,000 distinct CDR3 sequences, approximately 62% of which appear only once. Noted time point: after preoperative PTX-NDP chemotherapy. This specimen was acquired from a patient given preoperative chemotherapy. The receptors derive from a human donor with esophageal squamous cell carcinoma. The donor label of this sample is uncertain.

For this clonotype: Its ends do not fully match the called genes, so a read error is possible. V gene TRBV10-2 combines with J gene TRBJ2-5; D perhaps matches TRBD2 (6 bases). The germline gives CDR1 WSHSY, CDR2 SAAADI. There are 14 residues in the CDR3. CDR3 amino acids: CASSGGGEPETQYF. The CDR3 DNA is TGCGCGAGCAGTGGGGGAGGTGAACCAGAGACCCAGTACTTC.

CDR3: CASSSDRSLALNIQFF. The CDR3 DNA sequence: TGTGCCAGCAGTTCGGACAGAAGCTTAGCGTTAAACATTCAGTTCTTC. The V call is TRBV7-2, the J call TRBJ2-3; possibly TRBD1 for D (6 bases). Gene TRBJ2-1 matches the end of the DNA better, so the J call may be wrong. The germline V gene has CDR1 SGHTA and CDR2 FQGNSA. This CDR3 is built from 16 residues.

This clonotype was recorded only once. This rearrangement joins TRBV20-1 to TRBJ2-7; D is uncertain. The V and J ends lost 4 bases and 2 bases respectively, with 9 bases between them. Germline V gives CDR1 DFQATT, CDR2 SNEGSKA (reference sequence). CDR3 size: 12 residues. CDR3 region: CSATDGAYEQYF. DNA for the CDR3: TGCAGTGCTACGGACGGCGCCTACGAGCAGTACTTC.

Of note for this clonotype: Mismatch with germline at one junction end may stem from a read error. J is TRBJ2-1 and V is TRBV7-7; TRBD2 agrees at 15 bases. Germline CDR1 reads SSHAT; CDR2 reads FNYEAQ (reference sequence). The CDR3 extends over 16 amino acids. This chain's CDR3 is CASSLGLAGGKETQFF. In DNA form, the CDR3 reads TGTGCTAGCAGCTTAGGACTAGCGGGAGGGAAAGAGACCCAGTTCTTC.

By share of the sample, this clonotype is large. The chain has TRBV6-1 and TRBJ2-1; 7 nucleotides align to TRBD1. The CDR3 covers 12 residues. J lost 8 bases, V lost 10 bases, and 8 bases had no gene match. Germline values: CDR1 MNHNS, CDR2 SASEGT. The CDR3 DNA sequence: TGTGCCACCTACAGGGGTTTCGATGAGCAGTTCTTC. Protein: CATYRGFDEQFF.

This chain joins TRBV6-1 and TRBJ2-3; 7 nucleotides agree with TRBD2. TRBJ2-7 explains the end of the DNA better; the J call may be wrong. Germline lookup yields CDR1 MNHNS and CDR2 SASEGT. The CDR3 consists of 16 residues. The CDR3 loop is CASGEGGAGAPETQYF. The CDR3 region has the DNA TGTGCCAGCGGGGAGGGTGGGGCGGGAGCCCCAGAGACGCAGTACTTC.

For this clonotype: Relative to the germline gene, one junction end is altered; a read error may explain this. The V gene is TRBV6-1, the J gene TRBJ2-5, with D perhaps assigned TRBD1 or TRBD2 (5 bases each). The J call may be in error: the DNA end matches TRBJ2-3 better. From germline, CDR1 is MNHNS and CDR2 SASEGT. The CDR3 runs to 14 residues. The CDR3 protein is CASSGSRDQETQYF. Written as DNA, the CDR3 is TGTGCGAGCAGTGGGTCGAGGGACCAAGAGACCCAGTATTTT.

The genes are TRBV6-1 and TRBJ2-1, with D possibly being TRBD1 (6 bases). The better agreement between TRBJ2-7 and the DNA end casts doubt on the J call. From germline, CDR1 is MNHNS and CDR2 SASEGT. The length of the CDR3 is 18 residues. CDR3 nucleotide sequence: TGTGCCAGCAGTGAGAGGGCAGGGGCGATTTCTGACCAAGAGACGCAGTACTTC. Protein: CASSERAGAISDQETQYF.

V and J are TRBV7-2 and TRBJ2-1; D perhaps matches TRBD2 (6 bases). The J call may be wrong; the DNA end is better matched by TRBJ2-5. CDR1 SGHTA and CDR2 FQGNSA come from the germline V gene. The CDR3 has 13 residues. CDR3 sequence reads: CASRGGGRETQYF. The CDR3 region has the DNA TGTGCCAGCAGGGGTGGAGGGAGAGAGACCCAGTACTTC.

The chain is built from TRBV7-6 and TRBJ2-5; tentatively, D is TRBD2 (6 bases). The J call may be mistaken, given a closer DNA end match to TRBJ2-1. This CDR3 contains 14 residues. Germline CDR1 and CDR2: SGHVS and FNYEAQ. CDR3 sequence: CASTRGRDSYEQFF. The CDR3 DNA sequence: TGTGCCAGCACCCGGGGCAGGGACTCCTACGAGCAGTTCTTC.

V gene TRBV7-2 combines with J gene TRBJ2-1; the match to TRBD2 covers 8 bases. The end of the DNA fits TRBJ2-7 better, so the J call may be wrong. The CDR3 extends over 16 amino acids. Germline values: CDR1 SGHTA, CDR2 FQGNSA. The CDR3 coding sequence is TGTGCCAGCAGCAAGAGAGCGGGAGCGCTATACAATGAGCAGTACTTC. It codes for CASSKRAGALYNEQYF.

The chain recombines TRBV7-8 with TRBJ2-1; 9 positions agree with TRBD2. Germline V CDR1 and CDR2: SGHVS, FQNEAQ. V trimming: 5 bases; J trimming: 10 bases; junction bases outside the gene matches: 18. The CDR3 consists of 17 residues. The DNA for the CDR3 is TGTGCCAGCAGCATGGGGGTAGCGGGAGCCCAATACTACGAGCAGTTCTTC. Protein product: CASSMGVAGAQYYEQFF.

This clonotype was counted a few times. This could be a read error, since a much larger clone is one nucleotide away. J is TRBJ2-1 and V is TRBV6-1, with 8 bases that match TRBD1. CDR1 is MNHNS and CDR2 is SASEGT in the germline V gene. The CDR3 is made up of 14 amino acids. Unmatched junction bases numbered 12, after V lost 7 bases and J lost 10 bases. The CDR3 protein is CASMHRGEGSEQFF. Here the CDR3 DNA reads TGTGCCAGCATGCACAGGGGGGAAGGATCCGAGCAGTTCTTC.

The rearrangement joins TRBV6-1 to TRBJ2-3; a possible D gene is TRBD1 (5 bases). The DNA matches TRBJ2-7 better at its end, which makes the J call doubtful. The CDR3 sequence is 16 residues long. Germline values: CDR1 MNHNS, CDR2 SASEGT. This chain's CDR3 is CACSDLGRCDKDTQYF. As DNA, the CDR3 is TGTGCGTGCAGTGACTTGGGGCGGTGCGACAAAGATACGCAGTACTTC.

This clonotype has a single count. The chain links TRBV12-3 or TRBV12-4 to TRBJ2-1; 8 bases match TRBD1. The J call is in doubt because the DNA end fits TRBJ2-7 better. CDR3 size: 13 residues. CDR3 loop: CASTGQGRNEQYF. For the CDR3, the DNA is TGTGCCAGCACCGGACAGGGTCGGAATGAGCAGTACTTC.

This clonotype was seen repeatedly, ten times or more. The CDR3 is CASTKGRWTDTQYF. The CDR3, as DNA: TGTGCCAGCACCAAGGGGCGTTGGACAGATACGCAGTATTTT. The rearrangement joins TRBV6-1 to TRBJ2-3, with D maybe TRBD1 (5 bases). Trimming stripped 7 bases from V and 3 bases from J, with 14 bases between. This CDR3 spans 14 amino acids. Germline CDR1 reads MNHNS; CDR2 reads SASEGT.

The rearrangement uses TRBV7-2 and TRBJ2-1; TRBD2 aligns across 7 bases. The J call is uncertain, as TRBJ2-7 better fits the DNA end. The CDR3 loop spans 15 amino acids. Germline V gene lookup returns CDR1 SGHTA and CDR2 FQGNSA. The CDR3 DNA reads TGTGCCAGCAGCTTATCTAGCGGAGACCACAATGAGCAGTACTTC. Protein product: CASSLSSGDHNEQYF.

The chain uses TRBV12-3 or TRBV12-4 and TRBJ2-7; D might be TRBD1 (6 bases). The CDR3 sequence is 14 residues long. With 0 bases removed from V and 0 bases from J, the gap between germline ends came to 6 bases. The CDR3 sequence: CASSLAQGSYEQYF. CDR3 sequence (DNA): TGTGCCAGCAGTTTAGCACAGGGCTCCTACGAGCAGTACTTC.

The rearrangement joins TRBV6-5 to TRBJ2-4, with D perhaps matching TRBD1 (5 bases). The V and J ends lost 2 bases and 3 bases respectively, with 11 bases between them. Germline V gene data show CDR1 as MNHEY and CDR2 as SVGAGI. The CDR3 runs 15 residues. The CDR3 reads CASSYPQGHKNIQYF. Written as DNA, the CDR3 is TGTGCCAGCAGTTACCCGCAGGGTCACAAAAACATTCAGTACTTC.

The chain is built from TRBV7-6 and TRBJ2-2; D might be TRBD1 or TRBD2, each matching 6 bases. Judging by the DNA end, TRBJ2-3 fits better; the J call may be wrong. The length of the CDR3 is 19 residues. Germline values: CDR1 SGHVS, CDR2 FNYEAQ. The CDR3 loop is CASSFGIGTWTENTGTQYF. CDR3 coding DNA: TGTGCCAGCAGCTTCGGGATAGGGACTTGGACAGAGAACACAGGGACGCAGTATTTT.

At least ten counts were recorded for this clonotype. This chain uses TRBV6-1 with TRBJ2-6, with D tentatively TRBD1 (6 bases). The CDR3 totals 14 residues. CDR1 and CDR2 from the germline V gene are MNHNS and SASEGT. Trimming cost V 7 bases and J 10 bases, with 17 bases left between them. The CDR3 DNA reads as TGTGCCAGCACCAACAGGACAGCCCTTAACGTCCTGACTTTC. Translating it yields CASTNRTALNVLTF.

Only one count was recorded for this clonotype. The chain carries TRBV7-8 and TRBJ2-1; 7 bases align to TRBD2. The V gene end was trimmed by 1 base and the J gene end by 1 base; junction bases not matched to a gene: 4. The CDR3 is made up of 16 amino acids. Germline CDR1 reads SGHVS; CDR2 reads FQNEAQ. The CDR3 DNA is TGTGCCAGCAGCTTAGAAAGCGGGATGTCCTACAATGAGCAGTTCTTC. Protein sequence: CASSLESGMSYNEQFF.

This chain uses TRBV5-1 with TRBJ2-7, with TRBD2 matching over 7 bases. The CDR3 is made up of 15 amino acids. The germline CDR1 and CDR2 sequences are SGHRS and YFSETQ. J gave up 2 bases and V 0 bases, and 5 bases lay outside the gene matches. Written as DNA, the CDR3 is TGCGCCAGCAGCTTGGGGCGGGAGAATCCCTACGAGCAGTACTTC. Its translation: CASSLGRENPYEQYF. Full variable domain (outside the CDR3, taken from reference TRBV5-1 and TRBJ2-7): KAGVTQTPRYLIKTRGQQVTLSCSPISGHRSVSWYQQTPGQGLQFLFEYFSETQRNKGNFPGRFSGRQFSNSRSEMNVSTLELGDSALYLCASSLGRENPYEQYFGPGTRLTVT.

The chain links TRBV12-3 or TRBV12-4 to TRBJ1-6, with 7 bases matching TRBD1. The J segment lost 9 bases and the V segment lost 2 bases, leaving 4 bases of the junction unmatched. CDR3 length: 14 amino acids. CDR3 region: CASSLTGEASPLHF. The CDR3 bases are TGTGCCAGCAGTTTAACAGGGGAGGCTTCACCCCTCCACTTT.

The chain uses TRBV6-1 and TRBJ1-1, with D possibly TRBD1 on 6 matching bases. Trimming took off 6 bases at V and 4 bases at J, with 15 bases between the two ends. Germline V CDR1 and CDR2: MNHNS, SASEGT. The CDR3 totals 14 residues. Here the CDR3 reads CASRPGGFGTEAFF. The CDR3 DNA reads TGTGCCAGCAGGCCCGGGGGCTTCGGCACTGAAGCTTTCTTT.

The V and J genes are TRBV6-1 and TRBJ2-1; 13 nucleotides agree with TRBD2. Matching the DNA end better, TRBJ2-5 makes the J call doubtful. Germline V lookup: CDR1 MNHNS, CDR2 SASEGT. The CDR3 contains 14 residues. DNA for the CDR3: TGTGCCAGCAGGACACTAGCGGGAGGGGAGACCCAGTACTTC. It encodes CASRTLAGGETQYF.

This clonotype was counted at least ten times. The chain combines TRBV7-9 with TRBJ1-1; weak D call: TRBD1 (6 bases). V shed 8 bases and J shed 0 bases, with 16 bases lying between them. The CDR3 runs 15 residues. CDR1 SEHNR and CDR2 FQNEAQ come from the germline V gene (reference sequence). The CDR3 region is CASLGLTGLNTEAFF. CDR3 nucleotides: TGTGCCAGCCTCGGACTGACAGGACTGAACACTGAAGCTTTCTTT.

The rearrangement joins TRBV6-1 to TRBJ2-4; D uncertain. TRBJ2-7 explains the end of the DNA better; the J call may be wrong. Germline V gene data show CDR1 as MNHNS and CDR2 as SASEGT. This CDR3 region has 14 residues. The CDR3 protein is CASSKNLAVYEQYF. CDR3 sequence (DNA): TGTGCCAGCAGTAAAAACCTTGCCGTCTACGAGCAGTACTTC.